These 30 T cell receptor beta chains came from one sample sequenced in a study of cytomegalovirus exposure and HLA in healthy donors. PCR was performed using 60 Vbeta and 13 Jbeta primers. Clones were sequenced by immunoSEQ multiplex PCR, and TCRdb holds only the in-frame ones, with some missing. This table has 110,000 to 150,000 clones, approximately 80% appearing once. Material for sequencing was PBMCs. All receptors derive from a male donor in good health and CMV-seronegative.

The chain uses TRBV7-2 and TRBJ1-5; D remains unclear. The CDR3 spans 13 residues. Deletions cut 1 base from V and 5 bases from J, with 6 bases between. Per the germline V gene, CDR1 is SGHTA and CDR2 is FQGNSA. The DNA for the CDR3 is TGTGCCAGCAGCTTAGAGCGGGATCAGCCCCAGCATTTT. It translates to CASSLERDQPQHF.

The chain recombines TRBV10-2 with TRBJ2-3; 8 bases agree with TRBD2. Germline V gives CDR1 WSHSY, CDR2 SAAADI. Unmatched junction bases numbered 4, after V lost 3 bases and J lost 2 bases. The CDR3 runs 15 residues. CDR3 DNA sequence: TGCGCCAGCAGTGAAATAGCGGGGATCACAGATACGCAGTATTTT. Its translation: CASSEIAGITDTQYF.

The chain recombines TRBV7-2 with TRBJ2-3; possible D gene TRBD2, 5 bases. CDR1 is SGHTA and CDR2 is FQGNSA in the germline V gene. With 5 bases removed from V and 0 bases from J, the gap between germline ends came to 15 bases. The CDR3 sequence is 16 residues long. CDR3 DNA: TGTGCCAGCAGCACCAGACCTAGCTGGAGCACAGATACGCAGTATTTT. Translation gives CASSTRPSWSTDTQYF.

CDR3 amino acids: CASSLKGDSNQPQHF. The CDR3 nucleotides are TGTGCCAGCAGCTTAAAGGGAGATAGCAATCAGCCCCAGCATTTT. This chain joins TRBV7-2 and TRBJ1-5; D is uncertain. Trimming took off 2 bases at V and 0 bases at J, with 8 bases between the two ends. The CDR3 is 15 amino acids. CDR1 and CDR2 from the germline V gene are SGHTA and FQGNSA.

J is TRBJ1-6 and V is TRBV30; tentative D call: TRBD1 (5 bases). CDR1 and CDR2 from the germline V gene are GTSNPN and SVGIG (reference sequence). The CDR3 covers 16 residues. V was cut by 0 bases and J by 0 bases, with 9 bases left in between. CDR3 nucleotides: TGTGCCTGGAGTGTGGGGGGTAGCTCCTATAATTCACCCCTCCACTTT. This sequence encodes CAWSVGGSSYNSPLHF.

The chain carries TRBV18 and TRBJ2-2; D remains unclear. The CDR3 is made up of 15 amino acids. Looked up from germline, CDR1 is KGHSH and CDR2 is LQKENI. V dropped 3 bases and J dropped 4 bases, with 12 bases sitting between them. This CDR3 is CASSPVRSRTGELFF. Written as DNA, the CDR3 is TGTGCCAGCTCACCGGTAAGGAGTCGCACCGGGGAGCTGTTTTTT.

This clone was picked up one time. The genes are TRBV5-6 and TRBJ1-4; unclear D gene. Germline CDR1 and CDR2: SGHDT and YYEEEE. The CDR3 covers 14 residues. Trimming stripped 2 bases from V and 1 base from J, with 6 bases between. Here the CDR3 reads CASSFFITNEKLFF. CDR3 DNA sequence: TGTGCCAGCAGCTTTTTTATAACTAATGAAAAACTGTTTTTT.

V is TRBV5-6 and J is TRBJ1-6; D call uncertain. CDR1 SGHDT and CDR2 YYEEEE come from the germline V gene. V gave up 4 bases and J gave up 7 bases, with 6 bases separating them. CDR3 size: 12 residues. The CDR3 is CASSIFNSPLHF. As DNA, the CDR3 is TGTGCCAGCAGCATCTTCAATTCACCCCTCCACTTT.

J is TRBJ1-1 and V is TRBV7-9; D gene ambiguous. The CDR3 length is 12 residues. Trimming cost V 4 bases and J 10 bases, with 13 bases left between them. Germline CDR1 reads SEHNR; CDR2 reads FQNEAQ (reference sequence). CDR3 amino acids: CASSSNRQGAFF. CDR3 nucleotides: TGTGCCAGCAGCTCCAATCGACAAGGAGCTTTCTTT. Supplemented by reference TRBV7-9 and TRBJ1-1, the full variable domain reads DTGVSQNPRHKITKRGQNVTFRCDPISEHNRLYWYRQTLGQGPEFLTYFQNEAQLEKSRLLSDRFSAERPKGSFSTLEIQRTEQGDSAMYLCASSSNRQGAFFGQGTRLTVV.

V usage is TRBV29-1 and J usage is TRBJ2-7; the match to TRBD1 covers 8 bases. V was clipped by 5 bases and J by 0 bases; unmatched bases: 6. The germline CDR1 and CDR2 sequences are SQVTM and ANQGSEA. This CDR3 has 14 amino acids. CDR3 sequence: CSVSGGLSSYEQYF. Here the CDR3 DNA reads TGCAGCGTTTCAGGGGGCTTGAGCTCCTACGAGCAGTACTTC.

The V gene is TRBV5-6, the J gene TRBJ2-1; D might be TRBD1 (6 bases). The CDR3 spans 16 residues. CDR1 and CDR2 from the germline V gene are SGHDT and YYEEEE. Deletions cut 1 base from V and 0 bases from J, with 11 bases between. CDR3 amino acids: CASSLKQGSSYNEQFF. CDR3 in DNA: TGTGCCAGCAGCTTGAAACAGGGCAGCTCCTACAATGAGCAGTTCTTC.

The chain is built from TRBV6-1 and TRBJ2-5; possible D gene TRBD2, 6 bases. The DNA end favors TRBJ2-7, so the J call may be wrong. The CDR3 has 16 residues. The germline gives CDR1 MNHNS, CDR2 SASEGT. The CDR3 sequence: CASSEAGSGAAYEQYF. The CDR3 DNA follows: TGTGCCAGCAGTGAAGCCGGGTCGGGAGCGGCCTACGAGCAGTACTTC.

V and J are TRBV6-1 and TRBJ1-1; D unresolved. Germline V gives CDR1 MNHNS, CDR2 SASEGT. CDR3 size: 15 residues. The V and J ends lost 7 bases and 0 bases respectively, with 15 bases between them. In DNA, the CDR3 is TGTGCCAGCATCAATCATAGGGAGTTGAACACTGAAGCTTTCTTT. The encoded protein is CASINHRELNTEAFF.

The chain is built from TRBV5-4 and TRBJ1-5; the D is unclear. The CDR3 has 15 residues. V shed 0 bases and J shed 5 bases, with 12 bases lying between them. Germline assignment: CDR1 SGHNT and CDR2 YYREEE (reference sequence). The CDR3: CASSLGPEAHQPQHF. Here the CDR3 DNA reads TGTGCCAGCAGCTTGGGGCCGGAGGCCCATCAGCCCCAGCATTTT.

This clone came up once. The chain carries TRBV30 and TRBJ2-1; 7 nucleotides align to TRBD2. The CDR3 covers 15 residues. J lost 0 bases, V lost 2 bases, and 4 bases had no gene match. Germline V lookup: CDR1 GTSNPN, CDR2 SVGIG (reference sequence). In nucleotides, the CDR3 is TGTGCCTGGAGTAGCGGGGCGAGCTCCTACAATGAGCAGTTCTTC. It translates to CAWSSGASSYNEQFF.

A few counts support this clone. The chain is built from TRBV2 and TRBJ2-7; possible D gene TRBD1, 6 bases. The germline gives CDR1 SNHLY, CDR2 FYNNEI. V shed 5 bases and J shed 6 bases, with 8 bases lying between them. The CDR3 totals 11 residues. The CDR3 DNA is TGTGCCAGCAGTCTAGGGGGCGAGCAGTACTTC. Protein sequence: CASSLGGEQYF.

The chain couples TRBV7-2 to TRBJ2-2, with D possibly TRBD1 on 5 matching bases. The CDR3 has 13 amino acids. The V end was cut by 5 bases, the J end by 5 bases, with 9 bases between. The germline V gene has CDR1 SGHTA and CDR2 FQGNSA. As DNA, the CDR3 is TGTGCCAGCAGCAAACAGGAAACCGGGGAGCTGTTTTTT. Translating it yields CASSKQETGELFF.

The chain uses TRBV28 and TRBJ1-3; 9 bases are a match to TRBD1. This CDR3 has 15 amino acids. The germline V gene has CDR1 MDHEN and CDR2 SYDVKM. The J segment lost 10 bases and the V segment lost 1 base, leaving 8 bases of the junction unmatched. CDR3 in amino acids: CASSLLVQGASTIYF. CDR3 sequence (DNA): TGTGCCAGCAGTTTATTGGTACAGGGGGCTTCGACCATATATTTT.

This chain connects TRBV19 to TRBJ1-3; D is ambiguous. Germline CDR1 is LNHDA and CDR2 is SQIVND (reference sequence). This CDR3 comprises 13 residues. V was cut by 5 bases and J by 3 bases, with 8 bases left in between. The CDR3 DNA reads TGTGCCAGTAGTGCGGGTTTTGGAAACACCATATATTTT. Protein product: CASSAGFGNTIYF. Filled out from reference TRBV19 and TRBJ1-3, the complete variable domain reads DGGITQSPKYLFRKEGQNVTLSCEQNLNHDAMYWYRQDPGQGLRLIYYSQIVNDFQKGDIAEGYSVSREKKESFPLTVTSAQKNPTAFYLCASSAGFGNTIYFGEGSWLTVV.

This rearrangement joins TRBV7-6 to TRBJ1-1; D is undetermined. V was clipped by 1 base and J by 3 bases, with 12 bases between them. The CDR3 covers 15 residues. Germline CDR1 reads SGHVS; CDR2 reads FNYEAQ. CDR3 residues: CASSLGVGGDTEAFF. CDR3 DNA sequence: TGTGCCAGCAGCTTAGGGGTCGGCGGGGACACTGAAGCTTTCTTT.

In this sample, this clone turned up a few times. The V and J genes are TRBV28 and TRBJ1-1, with D maybe TRBD1 (5 bases). The ends were cut back, 4 bases at V and 3 bases at J, with 12 bases in the middle. Per germline, CDR1 MDHEN and CDR2 SYDVKM. CDR3 length: 14 amino acids. CDR3 DNA sequence: TGTGCCAGCAGTTATGGGGGAGGGGACACTGAAGCTTTCTTT. Protein: CASSYGGGDTEAFF.

The chain is built from TRBV21-1 and TRBJ2-3; the D segment call TRBD2 is taken from the table without a DNA check. TRBV21-1 is a pseudogene segment. The CDR3 is 18 residues long. The CDR3 loop reads CASSKVLTSGGLRDTQYF. The CDR3 DNA follows: TGTGCCAGCAGCAAAGTCCTGACTAGCGGGGGCCTTAGGGATACGCAGTATTTT.

The J gene is TRBJ2-7, the V gene TRBV6-5; TRBD2 matches at 7 bases. The length of the CDR3 is 14 residues. V lost 6 bases to trimming and J lost 8 bases; unmatched junction nucleotides: 13. Germline lookup yields CDR1 MNHEY and CDR2 SVGAGI. The CDR3 coding sequence is TGTGCCAGCAGATTTTCTAGCGGTGATGGGAAGCAGTACTTC. Protein sequence: CASRFSSGDGKQYF.

The rearrangement links TRBV7-6 to TRBJ2-5, with D possibly matching TRBD2 (5 bases). The CDR3 sequence is 13 residues long. The V gene lost 5 bases and the J gene lost 4 bases, with 11 bases spanning the gap. Germline V lookup: CDR1 SGHVS, CDR2 FNYEAQ. The CDR3 nucleotides are TGTGCCAGCAGCGCCCGTCTAGCAGAGACCCAGTACTTC. Its protein product is CASSARLAETQYF. The whole variable domain, filled in from reference TRBV7-6 and TRBJ2-5, reads GAGVSQSPRYKVTKRGQDVALRCDPISGHVSLYWYRQALGQGPEFLTYFNYEAQQDKSGLPNDRFSAERPEGSISTLTIQRTEQRDSAMYRCASSARLAETQYFGPGTRLLVL.

The chain combines TRBV2 with TRBJ2-2, with TRBD1 matching over 7 bases. CDR3 length: 15 residues. The junction had 5 bases not matched to a gene; V was cut back by 7 bases and J by 0 bases. Germline CDR1 is SNHLY and CDR2 is FYNNEI. The CDR3 nucleotides are TGTGCCAGCATGGAGCAGGGGGCGAACACCGGGGAGCTGTTTTTT. It encodes CASMEQGANTGELFF.

The chain has TRBV9 and TRBJ2-7; 8 bases are a match to TRBD1. After removal of 3 bases from V and 4 bases from J, the junction contained 9 bases not matched to a gene. CDR3 length equals 15 residues. The germline V gene has CDR1 SGDLS and CDR2 YYNGEE. The CDR3 DNA sequence: TGTGCCAGCAGCGAACAGGGGGTTAAGGGGTACGAGCAGTACTTC. This codes for CASSEQGVKGYEQYF.

V usage is TRBV30 and J usage is TRBJ1-3; no clear D. The CDR3 runs 17 residues. Germline-derived CDR1 and CDR2 are GTSNPN and SVGIG (reference sequence). V was trimmed by 2 bases and J by 2 bases, leaving 19 bases between them. CDR3 in DNA: TGTGCCTGGAGTTCCTATTCCGGTACAGTCCCTGGAAACACCATATATTTT. Amino acid sequence: CAWSSYSGTVPGNTIYF.

The V call is TRBV27, the J call TRBJ1-2; tentatively, D is TRBD1 (6 bases). The CDR3 has 19 amino acids. CDR1 and CDR2 (germline): MNHEY, SMNVEV (reference sequence). Trimming left V 5 bases short and J 1 base short, with 26 bases between. The CDR3 coding sequence is TGTGCCAGCAGTCCCCAAACCCCGGACAGTCTCATTTTTAACTATGGCTACACCTTC. The encoded protein is CASSPQTPDSLIFNYGYTF.

For the CDR3, the DNA is TGTGCCAGCAGGGAGGCCCCTGGGGGCGGCTATGGCTACACCTTC. It translates to CASREAPGGGYGYTF. The rearrangement links TRBV6-4 to TRBJ1-2; possible D gene TRBD1, 6 bases. V lost 6 bases and J 4 bases, leaving 18 bases between the germline ends. Per the germline V gene, CDR1 is MRHNA and CDR2 is SNTAGT. This CDR3 is built from 15 residues.

The rearrangement uses TRBV14 and TRBJ1-2; no clear D gene. Trimming pared 3 bases from V and 4 bases from J, leaving 15 bases between. This CDR3 region has 15 residues. Germline lookup yields CDR1 SGHDN and CDR2 FVKESK. CDR3 nucleotides: TGTGCCAGCAGCCAGTGGAGTACGATGGCCTATGGCTACACCTTC. Translating gives CASSQWSTMAYGYTF.